The 27 T cell receptor beta chains in this list originate from one sample, sequenced in a study of shared clonotypes between healthy human individuals. Using immunoSEQ multiplex PCR, the repertoire was profiled, and TCRdb retains in-frame clones only, with some absent. The sample consists of about 2.3 million clones, just over 90% of them appearing once. Material for sequencing was naive CD4+ T cells from PBMCs. Documented subset: CD45RA+ positively selected. The receptors stem from a man aged 18 to 29 in good health. Some clones in this sample may be carry-over from other donors' samples.

The chain links TRBV28 to TRBJ2-4; TRBD2 agrees at 7 bases. Germline V gene data show CDR1 as MDHEN and CDR2 as SYDVKM. The CDR3 totals 14 residues. Germline trimming cut 7 bases from V and 6 bases from J; bases unmatched to any gene: 9. This CDR3 is CASTVGGHGNIQYF. DNA of the CDR3: TGTGCCAGCACGGTGGGAGGGCACGGAAACATTCAGTACTTC. The whole variable domain, filled in from reference TRBV28 and TRBJ2-4, reads DVKVTQSSRYLVKRTGEKVFLECVQDMDHENMFWYRQDPGLGLRLIYFSYDVKMKEKGDIPEGYSVSREKKERFSLILESASTNQTSMYLCASTVGGHGNIQYFGAGTRLSVL.

Here the CDR3 reads CASTAGLKNIQYF. The CDR3 bases are TGTGCCAGCACGGCGGGGCTAAAAAACATTCAGTACTTC. The chain joins TRBV28 to TRBJ2-4; maybe TRBD2 (6 bases). Per germline, CDR1 MDHEN and CDR2 SYDVKM. The CDR3 extends over 13 amino acids. V was cut by 7 bases and J by 4 bases, with 11 bases left in between.

CDR3 sequence: CASSRGGSKYEQYF. The CDR3 DNA reads TGTGCCAGCAGCCGGGGGGGGTCTAAGTACGAGCAGTACTTC. This chain uses TRBV7-2 with TRBJ2-7; 8 nucleotides line up with TRBD2. V lost 5 bases and J lost 4; bases outside the gene matches: 7. Germline loops: CDR1 SGHTA, CDR2 FQGNSA. The CDR3 is 14 residues long. Full variable domain (outside the CDR3, taken from reference TRBV7-2 and TRBJ2-7): GAGVSQSPSNKVTEKGKDVELRCDPISGHTALYWYRQSLGQGLEFLIYFQGNSAPDKSGLPSDRFSAERTGGSVSTLTIQRTQQEDSAVYLCASSRGGSKYEQYFGPGTRLTVT.

The genes are TRBV5-1 and TRBJ1-2, with D possibly matching TRBD1 (6 bases). In germline, CDR1 is SGHRS, CDR2 YFSETQ. CDR3 length: 15 amino acids. V lost 4 bases, J lost 4 bases, and 17 bases lay in between. The CDR3 loop is CASSLIGQSVYGYTF. The CDR3 bases are TGCGCCAGCAGCCTTATCGGACAGAGTGTCTATGGCTACACCTTC.

The chain employs TRBV19 and TRBJ1-5; D remains unclear. The CDR3 has 14 residues. Germline V gives CDR1 LNHDA, CDR2 SQIVND (reference sequence). The ends were cut back, 3 bases at V and 3 bases at J, with 9 bases in the middle. The CDR3: CASSISRVNQPQHF. CDR3 nucleotides: TGTGCCAGTAGTATCAGCCGGGTCAATCAGCCCCAGCATTTT.

The chain has TRBV5-1 and TRBJ2-5; 13 bases line up with TRBD2. The closer fit of TRBJ2-7 to the DNA end suggests the J call may be wrong. Per germline, CDR1 SGHRS and CDR2 YFSETQ. The CDR3 covers 15 residues. DNA of the CDR3: TGCGCCAGCAGCCGTGGGACTAGCGGGACCTACGAGCAGTACTTC. Translation: CASSRGTSGTYEQYF.

The genes are TRBV4-3 and TRBJ2-5, with 7 bases aligning to TRBD1. The germline V gene has CDR1 LGHNA and CDR2 YSLEER. The V gene end was trimmed by 1 base and the J gene end by 4 bases; junction bases not matched to a gene: 12. This CDR3 has 17 amino acids. Written as DNA, the CDR3 is TGCGCCAGCAGCCAAGTCACAGGGGCAACGAGTAGAGAGACCCAGTACTTC. This gives the protein CASSQVTGATSRETQYF.

The rearrangement uses TRBV19 and TRBJ1-1; no firm D call. The V end was cut by 1 base, the J end by 4 bases, with 13 bases between. The CDR3 contains 15 residues. Germline CDR1 LNHDA, CDR2 SQIVND (reference sequence). The CDR3 loop reads CASSIVPGSVTEAFF. CDR3 in DNA: TGTGCCAGTAGTATAGTTCCGGGCTCCGTCACTGAAGCTTTCTTT.

Turning to this clone: At the DNA level, this CDR3 is encoded by other sequences in the same sample as well. The J gene is TRBJ2-3, the V gene TRBV11-3, with D possibly being TRBD1 or TRBD2 (5 bases each). V lost 6 bases and J 1 base, leaving 11 bases between the germline ends. From germline, CDR1 is SGHNT and CDR2 YENEEA. CDR3 length: 14 residues. The CDR3 DNA reads as TGTGCCAGCAGTCCGGGACGAGGCACAGATACGCAGTATTTT. It specifies CASSPGRGTDTQYF.

The gene calls are TRBV18 and TRBJ2-1, with 7 bases identical to TRBD1. Germline CDR1 and CDR2: KGHSH and LQKENI. CDR3 length: 16 amino acids. Unmatched junction bases numbered 9, after V lost 0 bases and J lost 7 bases. CDR3 loop: CASSPPQTGAGNEQFF. The CDR3 DNA reads TGTGCCAGCTCACCACCCCAAACAGGGGCTGGAAATGAGCAGTTCTTC.

The chain is built from TRBV7-2 and TRBJ1-2; 9 bases fit TRBD1. Trimming removed 5 bases from V and 4 bases from J; junction bases left unmatched: 8. CDR3 length equals 15 residues. Looked up from germline, CDR1 is SGHTA and CDR2 is FQGNSA. CDR3 loop: CASSPTTGGGYGYTF. The CDR3 DNA follows: TGTGCCAGCAGCCCGACGACAGGGGGTGGCTATGGCTACACCTTC.

The chain recombines TRBV9 with TRBJ2-1; TRBD2 matches at 9 bases. This CDR3 has 14 amino acids. V was pared by 5 bases and J by 5 bases, with 5 bases of the junction left unmatched. Germline CDR1 reads SGDLS; CDR2 reads YYNGEE. DNA of the CDR3: TGTGCCAGCAGTAGGACTAGCGTCAACAATGAGCAGTTCTTC. Its translation: CASSRTSVNNEQFF.

CDR3 nucleotide sequence: TGTGCCTGGAGTAATACGGACAGGGGGCAAGGTAATCAGCCCCAGCATTTT. The encoded protein is CAWSNTDRGQGNQPQHF. The chain carries TRBV30 and TRBJ1-5; 11 bases align to TRBD1. V gave up 2 bases and J gave up 4 bases; unmatched junction bases: 10. This CDR3 has 17 residues. Germline V gene sequence: CDR1 GTSNPN, CDR2 SVGIG (reference sequence). Complete variable domain (other parts from reference TRBV30 and TRBJ1-5): SQTIHQWPATLVQPVGSPLSLECTVEGTSNPNLYWYRQAAGRGLQLLFYSVGIGQISSEVPQNLSASRPQDRQFILSSKKLLLSDSGFYLCAWSNTDRGQGNQPQHFGDGTRLSIL.

The V and J genes are TRBV2 and TRBJ2-1; 10 bases fit TRBD2. The CDR3 extends over 18 amino acids. The germline V gene encodes CDR1 SNHLY and CDR2 FYNNEI. V trimming: 6 bases; J trimming: 0 bases; junction bases outside the gene matches: 11. The CDR3 DNA is TGTGCCAGCAGGGGGTTACTAGCGGGACGAGACTCCTACAATGAGCAGTTCTTC. Translated: CASRGLLAGRDSYNEQFF.

This rearrangement joins TRBV11-2 to TRBJ2-3; 10 bases are shared with TRBD1. The CDR3 contains 16 residues. CDR1 is SGHAT, CDR2 FQNNGV, per germline. V trimming: 0 bases; J trimming: 6 bases; junction bases outside the gene matches: 6. CDR3: CASSLDWTGGLDTQYF. CDR3 bases: TGTGCCAGCAGCTTAGATTGGACAGGGGGTTTGGATACGCAGTATTTT.

The V gene is TRBV13, the J gene TRBJ2-1; TRBD1 matches 10 bases. J lost 8 bases, V lost 7 bases, and 8 bases had no gene match. Germline assignment: CDR1 PRHDT and CDR2 FYEKMQ (reference sequence). This CDR3 has 14 residues. The CDR3 region is CASKGQGKFYEQFF. The CDR3 nucleotides are TGTGCCAGCAAGGGACAGGGGAAATTCTATGAGCAGTTCTTC.

The chain joins TRBV5-1 to TRBJ1-4, with D possibly matching TRBD1 (6 bases). Germline values: CDR1 SGHRS, CDR2 YFSETQ. The CDR3 spans 13 residues. Trimming cost V 5 bases and J 6 bases, with 11 bases left between them. CDR3 residues: CASRLQGDEKLFF. The CDR3 nucleotides are TGCGCCAGCAGGCTACAGGGAGATGAAAAACTGTTTTTT. The variable domain in full, with the rest retrieved from reference TRBV5-1 and TRBJ1-4, is KAGVTQTPRYLIKTRGQQVTLSCSPISGHRSVSWYQQTPGQGLQFLFEYFSETQRNKGNFPGRFSGRQFSNSRSEMNVSTLELGDSALYLCASRLQGDEKLFFGSGTQLSVL.

To note about this clone: Other DNA variants within this sample encode the same CDR3. In nucleotides, the CDR3 is TGTGCCACCAGCAGAGACGGACAGCCGAACACTGAAGCTTTCTTT. Its translation is CATSRDGQPNTEAFF. V and J are TRBV15 and TRBJ1-1; D possibly corresponds to TRBD1 (6 bases). The CDR3 spans 15 residues. V lost 0 bases, J lost 1 base, and 9 bases lay in between. Per the germline V gene, CDR1 is LNHNV and CDR2 is YYDKDF (reference sequence).

The chain recombines TRBV9 with TRBJ1-3; a weak D match, TRBD1 (6 bases). Trimming removed 0 bases from V and 4 bases from J, with 11 bases in between. Germline CDR1 SGDLS, CDR2 YYNGEE. This CDR3 region has 15 residues. CDR3 region: CASSVGGTLGNTIYF. CDR3 nucleotides: TGTGCCAGCAGCGTAGGTGGGACATTGGGAAACACCATATATTTT.

This clone showed up just once. The chain has TRBV5-1 and TRBJ1-4; 7 bases map to TRBD1. CDR1 and CDR2 (germline): SGHRS, YFSETQ. There are 15 residues in the CDR3. The V and J ends lost 4 bases and 10 bases, in that order; junction bases with no gene match: 13. In nucleotides, the CDR3 is TGCGCCAGCAGCACTACAGGGGTAGAGGGTGGAAAACTGTTTTTT. It encodes CASSTTGVEGGKLFF.

The chain has TRBV27 and TRBJ1-5, with 11 bases fitting TRBD1. Germline V gene sequence: CDR1 MNHEY, CDR2 SMNVEV (reference sequence). The CDR3 loop spans 16 amino acids. Losses at the gene ends were 4 bases for V and 3 bases for J; bases not matched to a gene: 5. CDR3 region: CASSSGTGGHNQPQHF. The CDR3 DNA reads as TGTGCCAGCAGTTCGGGGACAGGGGGACACAATCAGCCCCAGCATTTT.

J is TRBJ2-1 and V is TRBV7-8; 12 bases match TRBD2. This CDR3 is 15 amino acids long. Germline lookup yields CDR1 SGHVS and CDR2 FQNEAQ. The ends lost 5 bases at V and 9 bases at J; junction bases unmatched: 8. The CDR3 DNA sequence: TGTGCCAGCAGCCCTAGCGGGAGGGCCGGCAGTGAGCAGTTCTTC. As protein: CASSPSGRAGSEQFF.

For this clone: This same CDR3 is encoded by further DNA sequences in the sample. This sequence joins TRBV18 and TRBJ1-4; 7 nucleotides agree with TRBD1. Per germline, CDR1 KGHSH and CDR2 LQKENI. The trim removed 6 bases at V and 7 bases at J, leaving 5 bases unmatched. The CDR3 contains 13 residues. The CDR3 here is CASSPDRVEKLFF. The CDR3, as DNA: TGTGCCAGCTCGCCCGACAGGGTTGAAAAACTGTTTTTT.

This chain connects TRBV30 to TRBJ2-5; 8 bases fit TRBD1. The CDR3 covers 15 residues. Germline CDR1 is GTSNPN and CDR2 is SVGIG (reference sequence). With 2 bases clipped from V and 2 bases from J, the junction kept 7 bases outside the gene matches. Written as DNA, the CDR3 is TGTGCCTGGAGTTTCAGGGGGCATCCACAAGAGACCCAGTACTTC. It translates to CAWSFRGHPQETQYF.

The rearrangement links TRBV7-2 to TRBJ1-2; D not certain. Trimming left V 3 bases short and J 10 bases short, with 18 bases between. The germline V gene encodes CDR1 SGHTA and CDR2 FQGNSA. This CDR3 comprises 14 residues. The DNA for the CDR3 is TGTGCCAGCAGCTTCAGTCTCGGCCCGTCAGCCTACACCTTC. Its protein product is CASSFSLGPSAYTF.

For this clone: Other nucleotide sequences in the sample specify the same CDR3. The chain employs TRBV11-2 and TRBJ1-2; D uncertain. Germline CDR1 is SGHAT and CDR2 is FQNNGV. V dropped 1 base and J dropped 1 base, with 4 bases sitting between them. CDR3 length equals 13 residues. CDR3 protein: CASSLGVNYGYTF. CDR3 sequence (DNA): TGTGCCAGCAGCTTAGGGGTTAACTATGGCTACACCTTC.

The chain has TRBV25-1 and TRBJ1-2, with TRBD1 as a possible D gene (5 bases). CDR1 is MGHDK, CDR2 SYGVNS, per germline. CDR3 size: 15 residues. Trimming pared 0 bases from V and 8 bases from J, leaving 16 bases between. CDR3 bases: TGTGCCAGCAGTGAATATGGGGGGAATCCAGGGGGCTACACCTTC. It yields the protein CASSEYGGNPGGYTF.